Each of the 30 T cell receptor beta chains below was sequenced from the same sample in a study of cytotoxic CD8 clonotypes in ibrutinib-treated CLL. Some clones are missing from TCRdb's copy, which holds only in-frame ones; the method was immunoSEQ multiplex PCR. Of roughly 220,000 clones in the sample, 65% to 80% were seen once. The sample here was PBMCs, taken after 12 months of ibrutinib treatment. These receptors were obtained from a human donor with chronic lymphocytic leukemia.

Written as DNA, the CDR3 is TGTGCCAGCAGCTGGGGGGACGGTTCAACTAATGAAAAACTGTTTTTT. Its protein product is CASSWGDGSTNEKLFF. The chain carries TRBV7-9 and TRBJ1-4, with D possibly TRBD1 on 5 matching bases. The length of the CDR3 is 16 residues. In germline, CDR1 is SEHNR, CDR2 FQNEAQ (reference sequence). Deletions cut 4 bases from V and 0 bases from J, with 12 bases between.

This chain uses TRBV7-2 with TRBJ2-7, with 10 bases matching TRBD2. CDR1 and CDR2 from the germline V gene are SGHTA and FQGNSA. The CDR3 has 15 residues. The J segment lost 1 base and the V segment lost 3 bases, leaving 3 bases of the junction unmatched. The CDR3 DNA sequence: TGTGCCAGCAGCTTGAATAGCGGGAGGTCCTACGAGCAGTACTTC. Its translation: CASSLNSGRSYEQYF.

This clone occurred once. The chain uses TRBV7-9 and TRBJ2-5; 9 positions agree with TRBD1. V was clipped by 1 base and J by 2 bases; unmatched bases: 5. CDR1 SEHNR and CDR2 FQNEAQ come from the germline V gene (reference sequence). The CDR3 contains 16 residues. The CDR3 is CASSLGQGGRQETQYF. CDR3 coding DNA: TGTGCCAGCAGCTTAGGACAGGGGGGGAGACAAGAGACCCAGTACTTC.

V is TRBV11-1 and J is TRBJ1-1; 8 bases agree with TRBD1. Per the germline V gene, CDR1 is SGHAT and CDR2 is FQDESV (reference sequence). V shed 4 bases and J 5 bases; nucleotides not matched to a gene: 12. This CDR3 region has 16 residues. CDR3 in amino acids: CASSSIRRGRRTEAFF. In DNA, the CDR3 is TGTGCCAGCAGCTCGATACGCAGGGGGCGACGGACTGAAGCTTTCTTT.

The count of this clone is one. The J gene is TRBJ1-1, the V gene TRBV2; no reliable D call. V lost 6 bases to trimming and J lost 3 bases, with 11 bases between them. Germline assignment: CDR1 SNHLY and CDR2 FYNNEI. The CDR3 extends over 13 amino acids. CDR3 residues: CASRASGYTEAFF. DNA of the CDR3: TGTGCCAGCAGGGCTTCCGGGTACACTGAAGCTTTCTTT.

The gene calls are TRBV11-2 and TRBJ1-2; D may be TRBD1 (6 bases). Trimming cost V 4 bases and J 3 bases, with 9 bases left between them. Germline CDR1 reads SGHAT; CDR2 reads FQNNGV. This CDR3 has 13 amino acids. CDR3 residues: CASSSRTDYGYTF. CDR3 nucleotides: TGTGCCAGCAGCTCCCGGACAGACTATGGCTACACCTTC. The whole variable domain, filled in from reference TRBV11-2 and TRBJ1-2, reads EAGVAQSPRYKIIEKRQSVAFWCNPISGHATLYWYQQILGQGPKLLIQFQNNGVVDDSQLPKDRFSAERLKGVDSTLKIQPAKLEDSAVYLCASSSRTDYGYTFGSGTRLTVV.

This chain uses TRBV2 with TRBJ2-3; 10 bases match TRBD2. Germline CDR1 SNHLY, CDR2 FYNNEI. This CDR3 is built from 14 residues. Trimming at V came to 8 bases and at J to 5 bases, leaving 7 bases not matched to a gene. CDR3 residues: CASGLAGARDTQYF. The CDR3 coding sequence is TGTGCCAGCGGGCTAGCGGGGGCTCGAGATACGCAGTATTTT.

The chain carries TRBV29-1 and TRBJ1-1; 7 bases match TRBD1. The CDR3 consists of 15 residues. The germline V gene encodes CDR1 SQVTM and CDR2 ANQGSEA. The V gene end was trimmed by 7 bases and the J gene end by 3 bases; junction bases not matched to a gene: 14. The CDR3 region has the DNA TGCAGCGCTACCCTGTCAGGGGGTAGGGACACTGAAGCTTTCTTT. It specifies CSATLSGGRDTEAFF.

The rearrangement joins TRBV5-1 to TRBJ1-5; 9 nucleotides line up with TRBD1. In germline, CDR1 is SGHRS, CDR2 YFSETQ. This CDR3 is built from 15 residues. V was pared by 4 bases and J by 7 bases, with 9 bases of the junction left unmatched. The CDR3 sequence: CASSISGTGKQPQHF. In nucleotides, the CDR3 is TGCGCCAGCAGCATCAGCGGGACAGGGAAACAGCCCCAGCATTTT. The whole variable domain, remainder taken from reference TRBV5-1 and TRBJ1-5, is KAGVTQTPRYLIKTRGQQVTLSCSPISGHRSVSWYQQTPGQGLQFLFEYFSETQRNKGNFPGRFSGRQFSNSRSEMNVSTLELGDSALYLCASSISGTGKQPQHFGDGTRLSIL.

The chain joins TRBV7-9 to TRBJ1-1; possibly TRBD1 for D (5 bases). Germline V gene lookup returns CDR1 SEHNR and CDR2 FQNEAQ (reference sequence). The V end was cut by 5 bases, the J end by 4 bases, with 17 bases between. CDR3 length: 15 amino acids. DNA of the CDR3: TGTGCCAGCAGCCTTCGGGACTTTCCCCCCACTGAAGCTTTCTTT. The encoded protein is CASSLRDFPPTEAFF.

The rearrangement joins TRBV4-2 to TRBJ2-7; TRBD2 matches at 14 bases. V was clipped by 0 bases and J by 6 bases; unmatched bases: 1. From germline, CDR1 is LGHNA and CDR2 YNFKEQ. The length of the CDR3 is 15 residues. CDR3 DNA: TGTGCCAGCAGCCAAGATGGACTAGCGGGAGGCGAGCAGTACTTC. Translation: CASSQDGLAGGEQYF.

There are a few counts of this clone. The chain uses TRBV6-6 and TRBJ2-1, with D uncertain. Trimming removed 5 bases from V and 5 bases from J, with 4 bases in between. Per germline, CDR1 MNHNY and CDR2 SVGAGI (reference sequence). This CDR3 region has 11 residues. CDR3 protein: CASSPHNEQFF. As DNA, the CDR3 is TGTGCCAGCAGTCCTCACAATGAGCAGTTCTTC.

The chain couples TRBV2 to TRBJ2-7; no clear D gene. The germline V gene has CDR1 SNHLY and CDR2 FYNNEI. Trimming removed 8 bases at V and 5 bases at J, with 10 bases between. The CDR3 length is 11 residues. In DNA form, the CDR3 reads TGTGCCAGCCGAGAGGCCCACGAGCAGTACTTC. Its protein is CASREAHEQYF.

The sample holds one count of this clone. CDR3 sequence (DNA): TGTGCCAGCAGCCCCCGCCCAACGAACACTGAAGCTTTCTTT. Protein sequence: CASSPRPTNTEAFF. V usage is TRBV9 and J usage is TRBJ1-1, with D uncertain. Germline V lookup: CDR1 SGDLS, CDR2 YYNGEE. This CDR3 contains 14 residues. Trimming pared 4 bases from V and 1 base from J, leaving 11 bases between.

The J gene is TRBJ1-5, the V gene TRBV6-5; the D gene is possibly TRBD1 (6 bases). Per the germline V gene, CDR1 is MNHEY and CDR2 is SVGAGI. V dropped 6 bases and J dropped 6 bases, with 9 bases sitting between them. The CDR3 is 12 amino acids. This chain's CDR3 is CASSRGGQPQHF. The CDR3 region has the DNA TGTGCCAGCAGCAGGGGCGGTCAGCCCCAGCATTTT.

The chain recombines TRBV29-1 with TRBJ1-5; D unclear. CDR3 size: 13 residues. Deletions cut 6 bases from V and 4 bases from J, with 13 bases between. The germline V gene has CDR1 SQVTM and CDR2 ANQGSEA. CDR3 in amino acids: CSVARALNQPQHF. CDR3 sequence (DNA): TGCAGCGTAGCCCGGGCCTTGAATCAGCCCCAGCATTTT.

This clone was counted a single time. This chain joins TRBV13 and TRBJ1-1; 7 bases are shared with TRBD1. Germline V lookup: CDR1 PRHDT, CDR2 FYEKMQ (reference sequence). Trimming removed 5 bases from V and 2 bases from J; junction bases left unmatched: 5. The CDR3 extends over 14 amino acids. This chain's CDR3 is CASSLRQGNTEAFF. CDR3 nucleotides: TGTGCCAGCAGCCTCCGACAGGGAAACACTGAAGCTTTCTTT.

The chain uses TRBV19 and TRBJ1-3; D not certain. CDR1 LNHDA and CDR2 SQIVND come from the germline V gene (reference sequence). The CDR3 sequence is 14 residues long. The V end was cut by 5 bases, the J end by 8 bases, with 16 bases between. CDR3 coding DNA: TGTGCCAGTAGTCTCTCAGCGAAGGGAGACACCATATATTTT. This codes for CASSLSAKGDTIYF.

This clone has more than one count but fewer than ten. The chain recombines TRBV2 with TRBJ2-5; TRBD2 is a possible D gene (6 bases). The V end was cut by 9 bases, the J end by 3 bases, with 20 bases between. CDR3 length: 15 amino acids. Germline V gene lookup returns CDR1 SNHLY and CDR2 FYNNEI. In nucleotides, the CDR3 is TGTGCCAGTCAGAAGCGGGTGACAATCGAAGAGACCCAGTACTTC. Protein product: CASQKRVTIEETQYF.

This clone appeared a single time. The V call is TRBV27, the J call TRBJ2-1, with 8 positions matching TRBD2. CDR1 and CDR2 from the germline V gene are MNHEY and SMNVEV (reference sequence). CDR3 length: 17 amino acids. J was trimmed by 0 bases and V by 5 bases; bases with no gene match: 9. The CDR3 region is CASSPRKRESSYNEQFF. The CDR3 DNA reads as TGTGCCAGCAGTCCTCGGAAGCGGGAGAGCTCCTACAATGAGCAGTTCTTC.

Of note for this clone: One base away lies a much larger clone, so this may be a sequencing read error. The genes are TRBV11-1 and TRBJ1-3, with TRBD1 as a possible D gene (5 bases). There are 14 residues in the CDR3. Germline loops: CDR1 SGHAT, CDR2 FQDESV (reference sequence). The V gene lost 5 bases and the J gene lost 0 bases, with 8 bases spanning the gap. CDR3 amino acids: CASSRDPSGNTIYF. CDR3 DNA sequence: TGTGCCAGCAGCCGGGACCCCTCTGGAAACACCATATATTTT.

This clone is a singleton in its sample. The chain uses TRBV19 and TRBJ2-3; D ambiguous. The germline V gene encodes CDR1 LNHDA and CDR2 SQIVND (reference sequence). The CDR3 consists of 15 residues. V was shortened by 2 bases and J by 0 bases, with 9 bases between the two germline ends. CDR3: CASSIMKSSTDTQYF. CDR3 DNA sequence: TGTGCCAGTAGTATAATGAAGTCTAGCACAGATACGCAGTATTTT.

The chain is built from TRBV7-2 and TRBJ1-1; 7 bases agree with TRBD1. This CDR3 contains 17 residues. Trimming removed 1 base from V and 0 bases from J; junction bases left unmatched: 8. Germline V gene data show CDR1 as SGHTA and CDR2 as FQGNSA. The DNA of the CDR3 is TGTGCCAGCAGCTTAGAGGGGAAGGGACAGATGAACACTGAAGCTTTCTTT. Its protein is CASSLEGKGQMNTEAFF.

The CDR3 here is CASSVLGGYTF. The CDR3 nucleotides read TGTGCCAGCAGTGTCCTGGGGGGCTACACCTTC. The chain combines TRBV2 with TRBJ1-2; no firm D call. The CDR3 sequence is 11 residues long. Germline V CDR1 and CDR2: SNHLY, FYNNEI. The V end was cut by 4 bases, the J end by 8 bases, with 8 bases between. The whole variable domain, filled in from reference TRBV2 and TRBJ1-2, reads EPEVTQTPSHQVTQMGQEVILRCVPISNHLYFYWYRQILGQKVEFLVSFYNNEISEKSEIFDDQFSVERPDGSNFTLKIRSTKLEDSAMYFCASSVLGGYTFGSGTRLTVV.

The J gene is TRBJ1-1, the V gene TRBV5-1; D not certain. The CDR3 has 16 amino acids. With 0 bases removed from V and 4 bases from J, the gap between germline ends came to 16 bases. Looked up from germline, CDR1 is SGHRS and CDR2 is YFSETQ. The CDR3 DNA sequence: TGCGCCAGCAGCTTGGACCGGCCGGGCGCAACCACTGAAGCTTTCTTT. Encoded protein: CASSLDRPGATTEAFF. The full variable domain, its missing parts supplied by reference TRBV5-1 and TRBJ1-1, is KAGVTQTPRYLIKTRGQQVTLSCSPISGHRSVSWYQQTPGQGLQFLFEYFSETQRNKGNFPGRFSGRQFSNSRSEMNVSTLELGDSALYLCASSLDRPGATTEAFFGQGTRLTVV.

This clone showed up just once. The chain carries TRBV18 and TRBJ2-7; D is perhaps TRBD2 (6 bases). The germline V gene encodes CDR1 KGHSH and CDR2 LQKENI. V was trimmed by 2 bases and J by 3 bases, leaving 11 bases between them. This CDR3 comprises 14 residues. CDR3 nucleotide sequence: TGTGCCAGCTCACCAGCGGGGAACAACTACGAGCAGTACTTC. As protein: CASSPAGNNYEQYF.

The chain links TRBV5-1 to TRBJ2-7, with 7 bases aligning to TRBD1. The CDR3 runs to 13 residues. Trimming cost V 1 base and J 5 bases; bases outside gene matches: 3. CDR1 SGHRS and CDR2 YFSETQ come from the germline V gene. CDR3 coding DNA: TGCGCCAGCAGCTTGAAAACAGGGGACGAGCAGTACTTC. This translates into CASSLKTGDEQYF.

This clone appeared once. The chain is built from TRBV4-1 and TRBJ1-3; D possibly corresponds to TRBD1 (6 bases). CDR1 is MGHRA, CDR2 YSYEKL, per germline. The CDR3 sequence is 16 residues long. The V end was cut by 3 bases, the J end by 1 base, with 13 bases between. CDR3 nucleotide sequence: TGCGCCAGCAGCCACCACGGGACACATTCTGGAAACACCATATATTTT. Its translation is CASSHHGTHSGNTIYF.

The chain recombines TRBV2 with TRBJ2-7; 12 nucleotides agree with TRBD1. The CDR3 has 14 amino acids. CDR1 is SNHLY and CDR2 is FYNNEI in the germline V gene. V shed 7 bases, J shed 3 bases, and the junction held 4 bases outside the gene matches. CDR3 DNA sequence: TGTGCCAGCACCGGGACAGGGGGCAGCTACGAGCAGTACTTC. Protein: CASTGTGGSYEQYF.

Written as DNA, the CDR3 is TGTGCCAGCAGCTCCAAACGCACCGGGGAGCTGTTTTTT. Protein: CASSSKRTGELFF. This chain links TRBV7-3 with TRBJ2-2; D remains ambiguous. Germline V CDR1 and CDR2: SGHTA, FQGTGA. This CDR3 contains 13 residues. V was cut by 4 bases and J by 4 bases, with 7 bases left in between. Using reference TRBV7-3 and TRBJ2-2 for the parts outside the CDR3, the full variable domain is GAGVSQTPSNKVTEKGKYVELRCDPISGHTALYWYRQSLGQGPEFLIYFQGTGAADDSGLPNDRFFAVRPEGSVSTLKIQRTERGDSAVYLCASSSKRTGELFFGEGSRLTVL.